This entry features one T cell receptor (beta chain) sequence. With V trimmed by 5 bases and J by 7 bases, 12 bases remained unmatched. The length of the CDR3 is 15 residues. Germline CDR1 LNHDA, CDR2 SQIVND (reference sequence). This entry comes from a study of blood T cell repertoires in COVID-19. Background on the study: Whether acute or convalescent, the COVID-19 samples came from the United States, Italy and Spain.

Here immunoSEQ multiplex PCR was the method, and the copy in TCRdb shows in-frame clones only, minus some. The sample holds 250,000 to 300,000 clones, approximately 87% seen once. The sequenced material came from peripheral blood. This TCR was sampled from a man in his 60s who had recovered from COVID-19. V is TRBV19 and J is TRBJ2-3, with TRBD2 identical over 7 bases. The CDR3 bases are TGTGCCAGTAGTCTTGGACTAGTGGGCCGAAATACGCAGTATTTT. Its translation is CASSLGLVGRNTQYF.